This is a list of T cell receptor beta chains from one sample in a study of neurological immune-mediated disorders. TCRdb fed the 5' RACE reads into MiXCR, producing one record per CDR3 protein. This sample has almost 30,000 distinct CDR3 sequences, with 12% found just once. The specimen sequenced was PBMCs. These receptors all stem from a woman aged 55-70 years in good health. Each CDR3 is given with its conserved first and last residue. Fields, in order: V gene, D gene, J gene, clone size, CDR3 protein, CDR3 DNA. D genes are given only for firm matches. Size values are once, few and many counts, or a class for expanded clones, and some rows have none.

TRBV12-3/TRBV12-4	NA	TRBJ2-5	medium-sized	CASSLPGRRKETQYF	TGTGCCAGCAGTCTGCCGGGACGAAGGAAAGAGACCCAGTACTTC
TRBV29-1	NA	TRBJ2-3	many	CSAGPETDTQYF	TGCAGCGCGGGTCCAGAGACAGATACGCAGTATTTT
TRBV20-1	NA	TRBJ2-2	many	CSARGQGGTGELFF	TGCAGTGCTAGAGGGCAGGGAGGCACCGGGGAGCTGTTTTTT
TRBV3-1	TRBD2	TRBJ2-7	many	CASSYGTSGASAPEQYF	TGTGCCAGCAGCTACGGGACTAGCGGGGCAAGCGCACCCGAGCAGTACTTC
TRBV4-3	NA	TRBJ1-2	many	CASSQELLGRKVYGYTF	TGCGCCAGCAGCCAAGAACTCCTGGGACGGAAGGTCTATGGCTACACCTTC
TRBV4-1	NA	TRBJ2-7	many	CASSPRPARATYEQYF	TGCGCCAGCAGCCCACGCCCCGCACGGGCTACCTACGAGCAGTACTTC
TRBV28	TRBD1	TRBJ2-3	many	CASSPGTGSTDTQYF	TGTGCCAGCAGTCCAGGGACAGGGAGCACAGATACGCAGTATTTT
TRBV4-1	NA	TRBJ2-7	many	CASSQGAMETYEQYF	TGCGCCAGCAGCCAAGGGGCGATGGAAACCTACGAGCAGTACTTC
TRBV5-1	NA	TRBJ1-4	many	CASSLAPDLTNEKLFF	TGCGCCAGCAGCTTGGCCCCGGACCTTACTAATGAAAAACTGTTTTTT
TRBV12-3/TRBV12-4	NA	TRBJ1-2	many	CASSPGTDRLMWGYTF	TGTGCCAGCAGTCCTGGGACGGACCGCTTAATGTGGGGCTACACCTTC
TRBV4-1	NA	TRBJ1-5	many	CASSQDPQSGRPQHF	TGCGCCAGCAGCCAAGATCCTCAGTCCGGACGGCCCCAGCATTTT
TRBV20-1	TRBD1	TRBJ1-1	medium-sized	CSAAGTEGVVNTEAFF	TGCAGTGCTGCCGGGACAGAGGGGGTCGTAAACACTGAAGCTTTCTTT
TRBV7-2	TRBD2	TRBJ2-5	many	CASSLSRTSRETQYF	TGTGCCAGCAGCCTCTCCCGGACTAGCCGGGAGACCCAGTACTTC
TRBV28	NA	TRBJ2-3	many	CASSTTAGRTDTQYF	TGTGCCAGCAGCACGACAGCGGGCCGCACAGATACGCAGTATTTT
TRBV4-1	NA	TRBJ1-2	many	CASSQEFTDNYGYTF	TGCGCCAGCAGCCAAGAATTTACAGATAACTATGGCTACACCTTC
TRBV20-1	NA	TRBJ2-5	many	CSARDSSTLRETQYF	TGCAGTGCTAGAGATTCCTCCACCTTAAGGGAGACCCAGTACTTC
TRBV12-3/TRBV12-4	NA	TRBJ1-1	many	CASSPRQRVTEAFF	TGTGCCAGCAGTCCCCGCCAGAGGGTCACTGAAGCTTTCTTT
TRBV20-1	NA	TRBJ2-3	many	CSARDLIEGFLTQYF	TGCAGTGCTAGAGATCTTATTGAGGGGTTTTTAACGCAGTATTTT
TRBV5-1	TRBD1	TRBJ2-5	many	CASRPGQEQETQYF	TGCGCCAGCAGGCCGGGACAGGAGCAAGAGACCCAGTACTTC
TRBV5-1	TRBD1	TRBJ2-1	many	CASSFGDRDSGEQFF	TGCGCCAGCAGCTTCGGGGACAGGGATTCGGGTGAGCAGTTCTTC
TRBV29-1	NA	TRBJ1-4	many	CSVEYGSNEKLFF	TGCAGCGTTGAATATGGGAGTAATGAAAAACTGTTTTTT
TRBV12-3/TRBV12-4	NA	TRBJ1-2	NA	CASTQTSRLGYTF	TGTGCCAGCACCCAGACATCGAGGCTTGGCTACACCTTC
TRBV25-1	TRBD1	TRBJ2-6	many	CASSEGAGTGFAGANVLTF	TGTGCCAGCAGTGAGGGTGCCGGGACAGGGTTTGCTGGGGCCAACGTCCTGACTTTC
TRBV5-1	TRBD2	TRBJ2-7	many	CASSPGPSSGVAYEQYF	TGCGCCAGCAGCCCAGGACCCTCTAGCGGGGTGGCCTACGAGCAGTACTTC
TRBV3-1	NA	TRBJ2-1	many	CASRLGGTASYNEQFF	TGTGCCAGCAGGCTGGGCGGGACTGCCTCCTACAATGAGCAGTTCTTC
TRBV7-9	NA	TRBJ1-2	many	CASSLGIGTENYGYTF	TGTGCCAGCAGCCTGGGTATCGGGACGGAGAACTATGGCTACACCTTC
TRBV5-1	TRBD1	TRBJ1-1	medium-sized	CASRSYIGTAGTEAFF	TGCGCCAGCAGATCGTACATAGGGACAGCCGGCACTGAAGCTTTCTTT
TRBV15	NA	TRBJ2-6	many	CATSTGAGANVLTF	TGTGCCACCAGCACAGGGGCTGGGGCCAACGTCCTGACTTTC
TRBV10-3	TRBD2	TRBJ2-6	many	CAIGRVSGANVLTF	TGTGCCATCGGGAGGGTATCTGGGGCCAACGTCCTGACTTTC
TRBV5-1	TRBD2	TRBJ2-1	many	CASTRTSGTYNEQFF	TGCGCCAGCACCCGGACTAGCGGGACCTACAATGAGCAGTTCTTC
TRBV4-1	NA	TRBJ1-2	few	CASSRPTDGETF	TGCGCCAGCAGCCGACCGACAGATGGAGAGACCTTC
TRBV9	NA	TRBJ2-2	many	CASSVAPNTGELFF	TGTGCCAGCAGCGTTGCCCCTAACACCGGGGAGCTGTTTTTT
TRBV6-5	TRBD1	TRBJ1-1	NA	CASSDRDRNTKAFF	TGTGCCAGCAGCGACAGGGATCGGAACACTAAGGCTTTCTTT
TRBV20-1	TRBD1	TRBJ1-1	many	CSAPGQMNTEAFF	TGCAGTGCCCCGGGACAGATGAACACTGAAGCTTTCTTT
TRBV5-1	NA	TRBJ2-7	medium-sized	CASSLAGSSYEQYF	TGCGCCAGCAGCTTGGCAGGTTCATCCTACGAGCAGTACTTC
TRBV28	NA	TRBJ2-1	many	CASSSPGTPVSYNEQFF	TGTGCCAGCAGTTCCCCCGGGACTCCCGTCTCCTACAATGAGCAGTTCTTC
TRBV28	NA	TRBJ2-5	many	CASSLGAESDQETQYF	TGTGCCAGCAGTTTAGGGGCGGAGAGCGACCAAGAGACCCAGTACTTC
TRBV5-1	NA	TRBJ2-7	many	CASSLDTTSSSYEQYF	TGCGCCAGCAGCTTGGATACTACTTCCAGCTCCTACGAGCAGTACTTC
TRBV5-6	NA	TRBJ1-1	many	CASAGNTEAFF	TGTGCCAGCGCGGGGAACACTGAAGCTTTCTTT
TRBV7-2	NA	TRBJ2-7	NA	CVSSQRRKPLEQYF	TGTGTCAGCAGTCAACGACGGAAACCTCTCGAGCAGTACTTC
TRBV20-1	TRBD2	TRBJ2-1	many	CSAGGGKYSSYNEQFF	TGCAGTGCTGGGGGGGGGAAATACAGCTCCTACAATGAGCAGTTCTTC
TRBV4-3	NA	TRBJ1-2	many	CASSPGTGVYGYTF	TGCGCCAGCAGCCCGGGGACGGGTGTTTATGGCTACACCTTC
TRBV10-3	NA	TRBJ1-2	many	CAISESRGMNPYGYTF	TGTGCCATCAGTGAGTCGAGAGGGATGAACCCCTATGGCTACACCTTC
TRBV20-1	NA	TRBJ2-6	many	CSARDPRGSSGANVLTF	TGCAGTGCTAGAGACCCCCGGGGCTCCTCTGGGGCCAACGTCCTGACTTTC
TRBV18	TRBD2	TRBJ2-1	many	CASCLPTWSHCGRDEQFF	TGTGCCAGCTGTCTTCCCACCTGGTCGCATTGCGGGAGGGATGAGCAGTTCTTC
TRBV18	TRBD1	TRBJ1-2	many	CASSPGTETNYGYTF	TGTGCCAGCTCACCCGGGACAGAGACTAACTATGGCTACACCTTC
TRBV19	NA	TRBJ1-6	many	CASSDARSPLHF	TGTGCCAGTAGCGACGCTAGATCACCCCTCCACTTT
TRBV5-1	NA	TRBJ2-3	many	CASKKGYSTDTQYF	TGCGCCAGCAAAAAAGGATACAGCACAGATACGCAGTATTTT
TRBV5-1	NA	TRBJ2-1	many	CASSLEGGSYNEQFF	TGCGCCAGCAGCTTGGAGGGGGGCTCCTACAATGAGCAGTTCTTC
TRBV15	NA	TRBJ2-4	NA	CATSRDMGSLAKNIQYF	TGTGCCACCAGCAGAGATATGGGGTCACTAGCCAAAAACATTCAGTACTTC
TRBV3-1	NA	TRBJ1-1	many	CASSQYRIPANTEAFF	TGTGCCAGCAGCCAATACAGAATCCCTGCGAACACTGAAGCTTTCTTT
TRBV20-1	TRBD2	TRBJ2-5	many	CSARGLQLGETQYF	TGCAGTGCTAGGGGACTACAGTTGGGGGAGACCCAGTACTTC
TRBV2	TRBD2	TRBJ2-3	NA	CASSETSGSTDTQYF	TGTGCCAGCAGTGAAACTAGCGGAAGCACAGATACGCAGTATTTT
TRBV3-1	NA	TRBJ2-3	many	CASSQLSDTQYF	TGTGCCAGCAGCCAATTATCAGATACGCAGTATTTT
TRBV6-2/TRBV6-3	NA	TRBJ1-1	many	CASTRTENTEAFF	TGTGCCAGCACCAGGACAGAAAACACTGAAGCTTTCTTT
TRBV5-1	NA	TRBJ2-5	many	CASSLAGARETQYF	TGCGCCAGCAGCTTGGCCGGGGCCCGGGAGACCCAGTACTTC